A few counts support the clone carrying this TCR beta chain. The T cells that were sequenced for TCR beta were CD8+ and CD4+ cells from blood. Treatment-naive patients with stable or active relapsing-remitting disease served as multiple sclerosis controls. Bulk CD8+ and CD4+ cells came from magnetic negative isolation; CD8+ TEMRA by FACS. The data belong to a study of CD8 T cells in Susac syndrome. Random hexamers were used to reverse transcribe an amount of roughly 0.45 to 1 ug RNA. Amplification of TCR beta CDR3 was carried out by immunoSEQ multiplex PCR, which covered 54 Vbeta and 13 Jbeta segments. TCRdb redid the calling of the immunoSEQ multiplex PCR reads with MiXCR, one entry per CDR3 protein. The table includes 250,000 to 300,000 distinct CDR3 sequences, roughly 85% detected once. This CDR3 spans 15 amino acids. Trimming removed 7 bases at V and 5 bases at J, with 20 bases between. Looked up from germline, CDR1 is PRHDT and CDR2 is FYEKMQ (reference sequence).

This receptor was taken from a human donor with multiple sclerosis. Sequencing used CD8+ T cells from PBMCs. V is TRBV13 and J is TRBJ1-1; the D gene is possibly TRBD1 (6 bases). The CDR3 bases are TGTGCCAGCACCCCGGGGGAGGGGGGTGGGACTGAAGCTTTCTTT. Amino acid sequence: CASTPGEGGGTEAFF.